Below, one T cell receptor beta chain is given with its context. Its target is unknown. V was cut by 8 bases and J by 8 bases, with 10 bases left in between. The CDR3 has 11 residues. Per the germline V gene, CDR1 is LNHNV and CDR2 is YYDKDF (reference sequence). The sample is drawn from a study of cytomegalovirus exposure and HLA in healthy donors. Study-wide results and caveats: For TCR beta chains, V- and J-gene trimming was later linked to a missense DCLRE1C variant.

PCR amplification relied on 60 Vbeta primers (plus 13 Jbeta primers). Profiled with immunoSEQ multiplex PCR; TCRdb holds only in-frame clones, not every one. Among about 210,000 clones, 82% were seen once, and the ten largest hold 6%. What was sequenced was PBMCs. The sequence derives from a middle-aged man in good health and CMV-seropositive. The gene calls are TRBV15 and TRBJ2-1; D is perhaps TRBD2 (5 bases). For the CDR3, the DNA is TGTGCCACCGCTAAAGCGGATGAGCAGTTCTTC. Protein product: CATAKADEQFF.